Each of the 9 T cell receptor beta chains below was sequenced from the same sample in a study of cytomegalovirus exposure and HLA in healthy donors. Amplification used 60 Vbeta primers and 13 Jbeta primers. TCRdb's copy holds only in-frame clones and misses some; the assay was immunoSEQ multiplex PCR. The sample lists some 110,000 clones; around 75% were seen once. The material sequenced was PBMCs. All receptors come from a woman younger than 30 in good health and CMV-seronegative.

The rearrangement links TRBV5-1 to TRBJ1-2; D gene ambiguous. Trimming cost V 4 bases and J 4 bases, with 14 bases left between them. Germline V CDR1 and CDR2: SGHRS, YFSETQ. CDR3 length: 14 residues. This chain's CDR3 is CASSSGETFYGYTF. DNA of the CDR3: TGCGCCAGCAGCAGCGGCGAGACCTTCTATGGCTACACCTTC.

CDR3 sequence (DNA): TGTGCCGGTCAAACAGGGGGCAGGTATCAGCCCCAGCATTTT. It yields the protein CAGQTGGRYQPQHF. This chain joins TRBV28 and TRBJ1-5; 9 bases map to TRBD1. The CDR3 consists of 14 residues. V lost 11 bases and J lost 5; bases outside the gene matches: 10. Germline loops: CDR1 MDHEN, CDR2 SYDVKM.

This chain joins TRBV5-1 and TRBJ2-3, with D maybe TRBD2 (7 bases). Germline V gene data show CDR1 as SGHRS and CDR2 as YFSETQ. The CDR3 contains 17 residues. V was cut by 0 bases and J by 5 bases, with 19 bases left in between. CDR3 region: CASSLAILTGGGDTQYF. CDR3 nucleotide sequence: TGCGCCAGCAGCTTGGCGATCCTCACGGGGGGCGGAGATACGCAGTATTTT.

This chain joins TRBV10-3 and TRBJ2-4, with D possibly being TRBD2 (6 bases). Trimming removed 0 bases from V and 10 bases from J, with 13 bases in between. The CDR3 covers 14 residues. Germline lookup yields CDR1 ENHRY and CDR2 SYGVKD. CDR3 sequence (DNA): TGTGCCATCAGTGAGTCGGAGGGGCGGCCAATTCAGTACTTC. This codes for CAISESEGRPIQYF.

The rearrangement links TRBV5-4 to TRBJ2-6; D is perhaps TRBD2 (5 bases). With 6 bases removed from V and 0 bases from J, the gap between germline ends came to 16 bases. This CDR3 region has 17 residues. The germline V gene has CDR1 SGHNT and CDR2 YYREEE (reference sequence). This CDR3 reads CASNPPGSISGANVLTF. Here the CDR3 DNA reads TGTGCCAGCAACCCTCCGGGGTCAATCTCTGGGGCCAACGTCCTGACTTTC.

V is TRBV9 and J is TRBJ1-1; possibly TRBD1 for D (5 bases). The CDR3 contains 15 residues. Germline V gene lookup returns CDR1 SGDLS and CDR2 YYNGEE. Trimming cost V 3 bases and J 0 bases, with 12 bases left between them. Here the CDR3 DNA reads TGTGCCAGCAGCGCAGAGACAGCAATGAACACTGAAGCTTTCTTT. It codes for CASSAETAMNTEAFF.

The sample holds one count of this clone. The DNA of the CDR3 is TGTGCCAGGGGACAGGCCTACAATGAGCAGTTCTTC. Translated, it gives CARGQAYNEQFF. The chain recombines TRBV2 with TRBJ2-1, with 8 bases identical to TRBD1. J was trimmed by 2 bases and V by 9 bases; bases with no gene match: 0. Germline V gives CDR1 SNHLY, CDR2 FYNNEI. The CDR3 consists of 12 residues.

This chain uses TRBV4-1 with TRBJ1-2, with D unresolved. This CDR3 has 14 residues. Per the germline V gene, CDR1 is MGHRA and CDR2 is YSYEKL. Trimming removed 1 base from V and 0 bases from J, with 6 bases in between. CDR3 in amino acids: CASSQGEANYGYTF. In DNA, the CDR3 is TGCGCCAGCAGCCAAGGAGAGGCTAACTATGGCTACACCTTC.

The chain employs TRBV9 and TRBJ2-7; possible D gene TRBD2, 6 bases. Looked up from germline, CDR1 is SGDLS and CDR2 is YYNGEE. This CDR3 region has 15 residues. V gave up 3 bases and J gave up 2 bases, with 15 bases separating them. CDR3 region: CASSGELAPPYEQYF. CDR3 in DNA: TGTGCCAGCAGCGGAGAACTAGCTCCCCCCTACGAGCAGTACTTC.